This T cell receptor beta chain was captured in a study of blood T cells in healthy people across ages. CDR3 length: 13 residues. Germline-derived CDR1 and CDR2 are SGHTA and FQGNSA. This clonotype turned up a few times. The authors ran a second PCR of about 7 to 11 cycles using a sample-barcoded 5' primer and a J-beta primer mix. Via MiXCR, TCRdb re-called the 5' RACE reads, giving one row per CDR3 protein. The data show 600,000 or so distinct CDR3 sequences, over 20% seen once. The extraction recovered at least 6 micrograms of total RNA per sample. The TCR was taken from a man between 65 and 85 years old in good health. The sample was blood. This chain connects TRBV7-2 to TRBJ2-7; 7 bases fit TRBD2. The end of the DNA is better explained by TRBJ2-5, so the J call may be wrong. CDR3 amino acids: CASSGGRAETQYF. DNA of the CDR3: TGTGCCAGCAGTGGGGGGAGGGCAGAGACCCAGTACTTC.